This T cell receptor beta chain came from a study of cytomegalovirus exposure and HLA in healthy donors. PCR was performed using 60 Vbeta and 13 Jbeta primers. Data came from immunoSEQ multiplex PCR; TCRdb stores just in-frame clones and leaves some out. This table has approximately 140,000 clones, approximately 72% appearing once. The CDR3 extends over 15 amino acids. CDR1 and CDR2 (germline): LGHNA, YNFKEQ. V lost 5 bases, J lost 5 bases, and 16 bases lay in between. The receptor comes from a woman in her sixties in good health and CMV-seronegative. Material for sequencing was PBMCs. The V gene is TRBV4-2, the J gene TRBJ2-1, with D perhaps TRBD2 (5 bases). The CDR3 sequence is CASSKRASADNEQFF. Written as DNA, the CDR3 is TGTGCCAGCAGCAAAAGAGCCTCAGCGGACAATGAGCAGTTCTTC.